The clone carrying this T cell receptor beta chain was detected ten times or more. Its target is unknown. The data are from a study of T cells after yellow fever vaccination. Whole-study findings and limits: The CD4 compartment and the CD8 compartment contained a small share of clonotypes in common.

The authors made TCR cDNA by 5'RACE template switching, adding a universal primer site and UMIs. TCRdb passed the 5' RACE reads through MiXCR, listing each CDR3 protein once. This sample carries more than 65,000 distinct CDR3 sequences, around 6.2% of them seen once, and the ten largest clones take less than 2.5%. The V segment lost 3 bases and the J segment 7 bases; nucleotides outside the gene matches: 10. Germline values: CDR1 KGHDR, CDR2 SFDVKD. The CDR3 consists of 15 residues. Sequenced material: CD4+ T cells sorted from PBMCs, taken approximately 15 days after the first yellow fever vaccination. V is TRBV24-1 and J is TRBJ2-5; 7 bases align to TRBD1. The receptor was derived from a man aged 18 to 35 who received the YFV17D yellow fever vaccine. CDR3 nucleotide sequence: TGTGCCACCAGTGATATTCGACAGGGTAGGCTGACCCAGTACTTC. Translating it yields CATSDIRQGRLTQYF.